These 14 T cell receptor beta chains came from one sample sequenced in a study of T-cell reconstitution after alpha-beta-depleted transplantation in children. Library preparation (for TCRbeta) was performed with unique molecular identifiers. MiXCR, applied by TCRdb to the PCR reads, yields one record per CDR3 protein. The table lists approximately 500,000 distinct CDR3 sequences, approximately 30% of them singletons. Sample: PBMCs, taken before TCRalphabeta/CD19-depleted stem cell transplant. Receptors were obtained from a boy under two years old with Wiskott-Aldrich syndrome, due to receive a stem cell transplant.

The V and J genes are TRBV6-5 and TRBJ2-2; 11 bases are shared with TRBD2. V was pared by 3 bases and J by 3 bases, with 3 bases of the junction left unmatched. Germline V gene sequence: CDR1 MNHEY, CDR2 SVGAGI. The CDR3 has 16 amino acids. The CDR3 reads CASSYLAGGDTGELFF. Written as DNA, the CDR3 is TGTGCCAGCAGTTATCTAGCGGGAGGAGACACCGGGGAGCTGTTTTTT.

The chain recombines TRBV14 with TRBJ2-7, with a weak D call TRBD2 (5 bases). The CDR3 sequence is 14 residues long. Trimming shortened V by 2 bases and J by 9 bases, and 17 bases separated the two germline ends. The germline V gene encodes CDR1 SGHDN and CDR2 FVKESK. The CDR3 sequence: CASSQLTQAGGQYF. CDR3 sequence (DNA): TGTGCCAGCAGCCAACTAACCCAGGCCGGAGGGCAGTACTTC.

The chain has TRBV5-5 and TRBJ2-3, with 8 bases matching TRBD1. V was clipped by 1 base and J by 0 bases; unmatched bases: 4. The length of the CDR3 is 16 residues. Per the germline V gene, CDR1 is SGHKS and CDR2 is YYEKEE (reference sequence). The CDR3 nucleotides read TGTGCCAGCAGCTTGAGCCGGACAGGGAGCACAGATACGCAGTATTTT. The encoded protein is CASSLSRTGSTDTQYF. Combining the CDR3 with reference TRBV5-5 and TRBJ2-3 gives the whole variable domain DAGVTQSPTHLIKTRGQQVTLRCSPISGHKSVSWYQQVLGQGPQFIFQYYEKEERGRGNFPDRFSARQFPNYSSELNVNALLLGDSALYLCASSLSRTGSTDTQYFGPGTRLTVL.

This clonotype has just one count. This chain connects TRBV6-1 to TRBJ2-6; perhaps TRBD1 as D (6 bases). CDR3 length: 16 amino acids. Germline CDR1 is MNHNS and CDR2 is SASEGT. V dropped 5 bases and J dropped 1 base, with 12 bases sitting between them. The CDR3 DNA sequence: TGTGCCAGCAGTCCCCATACAGGGTCTGGGGCCAACGTCCTGACTTTC. It encodes CASSPHTGSGANVLTF.

This chain joins TRBV7-2 and TRBJ2-2; possible D gene TRBD2, 5 bases. CDR1 and CDR2 (germline): SGHTA, FQGNSA. Trimming cost V 3 bases and J 5 bases, with 16 bases left between them. The CDR3 runs to 16 residues. The CDR3 DNA is TGTGCCAGCAGCTTTTTAACTAGGGTCGGGACCGGGGAGCTGTTTTTT. Amino acids: CASSFLTRVGTGELFF. Together with reference TRBV7-2 and TRBJ2-2, the CDR3 gives the full variable domain: GAGVSQSPSNKVTEKGKDVELRCDPISGHTALYWYRQSLGQGLEFLIYFQGNSAPDKSGLPSDRFSAERTGGSVSTLTIQRTQQEDSAVYLCASSFLTRVGTGELFFGEGSRLTVL.

This clonotype turned up a few times. The J gene is TRBJ2-5, the V gene TRBV29-1, with 7 bases identical to TRBD2. Germline CDR1 and CDR2: SQVTM and ANQGSEA. The CDR3 is 13 residues long. With V trimmed by 1 base and J by 3 bases, 2 bases remained unmatched. The CDR3 region has the DNA TGCAGCGTTGAAGGAGCGGGGAAAGAGACCCAGTACTTC. Protein product: CSVEGAGKETQYF. Using reference TRBV29-1 and TRBJ2-5 for the parts outside the CDR3, the full variable domain is SAVISQKPSRDICQRGTSLTIQCQVDSQVTMMFWYRQQPGQSLTLIATANQGSEATYESGFVIDKFPISRPNLTFSTLTVSNMSPEDSSIYLCSVEGAGKETQYFGPGTRLLVL.

The J gene is TRBJ2-5, the V gene TRBV5-5, with 7 bases that match TRBD2. With V trimmed by 4 bases and J by 2 bases, 5 bases remained unmatched. CDR1 and CDR2 from the germline V gene are SGHKS and YYEKEE (reference sequence). This CDR3 has 14 amino acids. The CDR3 loop reads CASSLGLPQETQYF. The CDR3 DNA sequence: TGTGCCAGCAGCCTGGGACTACCACAAGAGACCCAGTACTTC.

The chain employs TRBV6-1 and TRBJ1-1, with 7 bases that match TRBD1. CDR1 is MNHNS, CDR2 SASEGT, per germline. The ends lost 4 bases at V and 6 bases at J; junction bases unmatched: 8. This CDR3 has 14 amino acids. The CDR3 protein is CASSGNRGGSEAFF. CDR3 coding DNA: TGTGCCAGCAGTGGAAACAGGGGAGGTTCTGAAGCTTTCTTT.

This clonotype was seen only a few times. The J gene is TRBJ2-7, the V gene TRBV27; D possibly corresponds to TRBD2 (6 bases). Germline CDR1 MNHEY, CDR2 SMNVEV (reference sequence). The V and J ends lost 2 bases and 5 bases respectively, with 16 bases between them. The CDR3 is made up of 15 amino acids. The chain's CDR3 is CASSLVGSTFDEQYF. CDR3 in DNA: TGTGCCAGCAGTTTAGTCGGGAGTACATTCGACGAGCAGTACTTC.

With regard to this clonotype: Compared with germline, one end of the junction differs, possibly owing to a read error. The V call is TRBV20-1, the J call TRBJ2-2; a weak D match, TRBD1 (6 bases). Germline V gives CDR1 DFQATT, CDR2 SNEGSKA (reference sequence). The CDR3 has 17 residues. The CDR3 loop is CCARMARGRINTGELFF. Here the CDR3 DNA reads TGCTGTGCTAGAATGGCCAGGGGCAGGATTAACACCGGGGAGCTGTTTTTT.

The J gene is TRBJ2-7, the V gene TRBV7-9; 7 nucleotides align to TRBD1. CDR1 SEHNR and CDR2 FQNEAQ come from the germline V gene (reference sequence). CDR3 length equals 14 residues. V trimming: 6 bases; J trimming: 3 bases; junction bases outside the gene matches: 8. The CDR3 coding sequence is TGTGCCAGCAGTACGACAGGGCCCAGCTACGAGCAGTACTTC. Translation gives CASSTTGPSYEQYF.

This clonotype was counted only a few times. This chain links TRBV29-1 with TRBJ2-1, with D perhaps matching TRBD2 (6 bases). This CDR3 comprises 15 residues. CDR1 and CDR2 (germline): SQVTM, ANQGSEA. V was cut by 1 base and J by 10 bases, with 20 bases left in between. The CDR3 reads CSVEVLTEGPREQFF. The CDR3 region has the DNA TGCAGCGTTGAAGTATTGACGGAGGGGCCTAGGGAGCAGTTCTTC.

There are many counts of this clonotype. The chain recombines TRBV12-3 or TRBV12-4 with TRBJ1-6; no definite D call. This CDR3 region has 12 residues. Between the trimmed V and J ends, which lost 3 bases and 6 bases, there was a span of 3 bases. The CDR3 DNA reads TGTGCCAGCAGTTTGAGTAATTCACCCCTCCACTTT. This sequence encodes CASSLSNSPLHF.

The chain couples TRBV20-1 to TRBJ2-3, with TRBD1 as a possible D gene (5 bases). The ends were cut back, 5 bases at V and 6 bases at J, with 18 bases in the middle. The CDR3 is 14 residues long. Germline CDR1 is DFQATT and CDR2 is SNEGSKA (reference sequence). In DNA form, the CDR3 reads TGCAGTGCTGTAACACTAAAAGGGGTCGATACGCAGTATTTT. This codes for CSAVTLKGVDTQYF.